Listed below are T cell receptor beta chains from one sample, sequenced in a study of cytomegalovirus exposure and HLA in healthy donors. Measured with immunoSEQ multiplex PCR; TCRdb has only the in-frame clones, and not every one. The top ten clones hold 12% of a sample with tens of thousands of clones, 72% of them seen once. The sequencing input was PBMCs. The receptors were gathered from a woman in her thirties or forties in good health and CMV-seropositive. CDR3s include the opening cysteine and the closing phenylalanine or tryptophan. The order of the fields is V gene, D gene, J gene, clone size, CDR3 DNA, CDR3 protein. A D gene is named only where the DNA matches it firmly. Clone size is given for some rows only: seen once, a few or many times, or a class if the clone is expanded.

TRBV7-8	TRBD1	TRBJ1-3	NA	TGTGCCAGCAGCTTAACGACAGGGAGTAAGGCTGGAAACACCATATATTTT	CASSLTTGSKAGNTIYF
TRBV6-4	NA	TRBJ2-5	NA	TGTGCCAGCAGTGACTCGGGGGCACCAATAGAGGGCCAGTACTTC	CASSDSGAPIEGQYF
TRBV19	TRBD1	TRBJ1-6	NA	TGTGCCAGTAGCCCGGGACAGATCAATTCACCCCTCCACTTT	CASSPGQINSPLHF
TRBV5-5	TRBD1	TRBJ2-2	NA	TGTGCCAGCAGCTTGGTTGTCGCCAGGGGGCAAGTCGGGGAGCTGTTTTTT	CASSLVVARGQVGELFF
TRBV30	TRBD1	TRBJ1-5	NA	TGTGCCTGGACACACGGGACAGGTGACCCCCAGCATTTT	CAWTHGTGDPQHF
TRBV6-1	TRBD2	TRBJ2-1	NA	TGTGCCAGCAGTCGCGGGAGCTCCTACAATGAGCAGTTCTTC	CASSRGSSYNEQFF
TRBV4-1	TRBD2	TRBJ2-3	NA	TGCGCCAGCAGCCAAGCTGGGGCGGGGGATTACACAGATACGCAGTATTTT	CASSQAGAGDYTDTQYF
TRBV13	TRBD1	TRBJ2-7	NA	TGTGCCAGCAGTGCCAGGACAGGGGGGCCTCCGCAGTACTTC	CASSARTGGPPQYF
TRBV5-1	TRBD2	TRBJ2-5	once	TGCGCCAGCAGCTTGAGCGGGGGGAATTTACAAGAGACCCAGTACTTC	CASSLSGGNLQETQYF
TRBV6-6	NA	TRBJ1-1	NA	TGTGCCAGCAGTTATTATCAGACAGTTGACACTGAAGCTTTCTTT	CASSYYQTVDTEAFF
TRBV21-1	NA	TRBJ2-2	NA	TGTGTCAGCAGCAAAGGGACAGGGGTTACCGGGGAGCTGTTTTTT	CVSSKGTGVTGELFF
TRBV2	TRBD1	TRBJ2-6	NA	TGTGCCAGCAGTGAAGGATCCGCCGGGACAGCTGGGGCCAACGTCCTGACTTTC	CASSEGSAGTAGANVLTF
TRBV15	TRBD1	TRBJ1-1	NA	TGTGCCACCAGCAGGTCGGGACAGATGAGAGGAGCTTTCTTT	CATSRSGQMRGAFF
TRBV6-4	TRBD1	TRBJ2-2	NA	TGTGCCAGCAGTGGACAGGGGACGGGCGGGGAGCTGTTTTTT	CASSGQGTGGELFF
TRBV11-3	TRBD1	TRBJ2-7	NA	TGTGCCAGCAGCTCATCCGTAGGGACAGCTACCTACGAGCAGTACTTC	CASSSSVGTATYEQYF
TRBV27	TRBD1	TRBJ1-4	NA	TGTGCCAGCAGTTTAAGGACAGGGGGTGAAAAACTGTTTTTT	CASSLRTGGEKLFF
TRBV5-4	NA	TRBJ2-5	few	TGTGCCAGCAGCTTGGAGTGGTCTAGAGGTCCGGAGACCCAGTACTTC	CASSLEWSRGPETQYF
TRBV2	NA	TRBJ2-3	NA	TGTGCCAGCAGTGACGGCACAGATACGCAGTATTTT	CASSDGTDTQYF
TRBV5-1	TRBD1	TRBJ2-7	NA	TGCGCCAGCAGCTTCCTAGGGACAGGCGACGAGCAGTACTTC	CASSFLGTGDEQYF
TRBV7-9	NA	TRBJ1-2	NA	TGTGCCAGCAGCTTAGCCTCAGATGGCTGGTGGGGCTACACCTTC	CASSLASDGWWGYTF
TRBV30	TRBD1	TRBJ1-6	few	TGTGCCTGGACTGCAACAGGGGGCTATAATTCACCCCTCCACTTT	CAWTATGGYNSPLHF
TRBV7-9	TRBD1	TRBJ1-2	NA	TGTGCCAGCAGCTTAACGACAGGGGGCGTAGATGGCTACACCTTC	CASSLTTGGVDGYTF
TRBV5-1	TRBD2	TRBJ2-3	NA	TGCGCCAGCAGCTTGGGGCTAGCGGGGCCAGATACGCAGTATTTT	CASSLGLAGPDTQYF
TRBV7-9	NA	TRBJ2-7	few	TGTGCCAGCAGCTTACAGGGAACAAGCTACGAGCAGTACTTC	CASSLQGTSYEQYF
TRBV4-1	TRBD2	TRBJ2-7	NA	TGCGCCAGCAGCCAATACGCGGGGGGGGTCTACGAGCAGTACTTC	CASSQYAGGVYEQYF
TRBV9	NA	TRBJ1-3	NA	TGTGCCAGCAGCGTAGGGGGAGGGGCGTCCTCTGGAAACACCATATATTTT	CASSVGGGASSGNTIYF
TRBV7-2	TRBD2	TRBJ2-4	NA	TGTGCCAGCAGCCTAGTGGGGACTAGCGGTAACATTCAGTACTTC	CASSLVGTSGNIQYF
TRBV19	NA	TRBJ1-5	NA	TGTGCCAGTAGTACGCCCGGGACATCGGGCGACTATAGCAATCAGCCCCAGCATTTT	CASSTPGTSGDYSNQPQHF
TRBV7-9	NA	TRBJ1-1	few	TGTGCCAGCAGCTTAGTTGGGGGAGGACGAACTGAAGCTTTCTTT	CASSLVGGGRTEAFF
TRBV5-1	NA	TRBJ2-7	NA	TGCGCCAGCAGCTTGTTCGTGAGAGACGAGCAGTACTTC	CASSLFVRDEQYF
TRBV5-1	TRBD2	TRBJ2-3	NA	TGCGCCAGCAGCTGGGAGAAAGCGGGGGGGCATGGAGATACGCAGTATTTT	CASSWEKAGGHGDTQYF
TRBV15	TRBD1	TRBJ1-4	NA	TGTGCCACCAGCAGAGATCCGGCAGGGGGTGGAACTAATGAAAAACTGTTTTTT	CATSRDPAGGGTNEKLFF
TRBV4-1	NA	TRBJ1-4	NA	TGCGCCAGCAGCCCCCTCCAGCTGACTAGAGAAAAACTGTTTTTT	CASSPLQLTREKLFF
TRBV5-1	TRBD1	TRBJ1-2	NA	TGCGCCAGCAGACAGGGACAGGGGGACTATGGCTACACCTTC	CASRQGQGDYGYTF
TRBV2	TRBD2	TRBJ2-5	NA	TGTGCCAGCAGTGGGACTAGCGGGGACCCGTACCAAGAGACCCAGTACTTC	CASSGTSGDPYQETQYF
TRBV6-6	NA	TRBJ2-7	few	TGTGCCAGCAGTTACACCCAGGGCTCCTACGAGCAGTACTTC	CASSYTQGSYEQYF
TRBV7-3	TRBD1	TRBJ2-1	few	TGTGCCAGCAGCCCCCAAACGGGACAGGTTTCCTACAATGAGCAGTTCTTC	CASSPQTGQVSYNEQFF
TRBV11-3	NA	TRBJ2-3	NA	TGTGCCAGCAGCTTTACAGGTCCAGATACGCAGTATTTT	CASSFTGPDTQYF
TRBV19	TRBD1	TRBJ1-1	NA	TGTGCCAGTAAACCCGCCGGGACAGGGGTGTTGGGTATGAACACTGAAGCTTTCTTT	CASKPAGTGVLGMNTEAFF
TRBV6-6	NA	TRBJ1-5	NA	TGTGCCAGCAGTTACGACACAGGGCCGGGGCAGCCCCAGCATTTT	CASSYDTGPGQPQHF
TRBV5-6	NA	TRBJ1-1	NA	TGTGCCAGCAGCTTGACAGTGCTCACTGAAGCTTTCTTT	CASSLTVLTEAFF
TRBV5-4	TRBD1	TRBJ2-3	NA	TGTGCCAGCAGCTTACGGACAGGGGTCTTAGGAGATACGCAGTATTTT	CASSLRTGVLGDTQYF
TRBV29-1	TRBD2	TRBJ2-3	NA	TGCAGCGTCCCGGGGGGGGGCACAGATACGCAGTATTTT	CSVPGGGTDTQYF
TRBV6-5	NA	TRBJ2-5	NA	TGTGCCAGCAGTTACCGGGATACAGAGACCCAGTACTTC	CASSYRDTETQYF
TRBV5-1	NA	TRBJ2-7	once	TGCGCCAGCAGAATACAGACTAGCTCCTACGAGCAGTACTTC	CASRIQTSSYEQYF
TRBV2	NA	TRBJ2-1	NA	TGTGCCAGCAGCGGTCTAGTCACTGAGCAGTTCTTC	CASSGLVTEQFF
TRBV4-1	TRBD2	TRBJ2-7	NA	TGCGCCAGTAGCCGGGGAGCGGGGAGTTTGGAGCAGTACTTC	CASSRGAGSLEQYF
TRBV29-1	NA	TRBJ2-3	NA	TGCAGCGCCGTACAGGGCTACACAGATACGCAGTATTTT	CSAVQGYTDTQYF
TRBV19	TRBD1	TRBJ1-2	NA	TGTGCCAGTACCCCGCGGGACAGGTCTTATGGCTACACCTTC	CASTPRDRSYGYTF
TRBV2	NA	TRBJ2-1	NA	TGTGCCAGCATTCAAGGGACTTCCAATGAGCAGTTCTTC	CASIQGTSNEQFF
TRBV6-5	NA	TRBJ1-6	NA	TGTGCCAGCAGTTACGAGAGGGAATCACCCCTCCACTTT	CASSYERESPLHF
TRBV2	NA	TRBJ1-5	few	TGTGCCAGCAGTGTGAGTTCTCATAGCAATCAGCCCCAGCATTTT	CASSVSSHSNQPQHF
TRBV9	NA	TRBJ1-2	NA	TGTGCCAGCAGCGTAGACGCGGAAAACTATGGCTACACCTTC	CASSVDAENYGYTF
TRBV4-1	NA	TRBJ1-5	NA	TGCGCCAGCAGCCAAGATGATTGGCGCGGGCAGCCCCAGCATTTT	CASSQDDWRGQPQHF
TRBV13	NA	TRBJ1-3	few	TGTGCCAGCAGCTCGGTAGGAAACACCATATATTTT	CASSSVGNTIYF
TRBV6-6	NA	TRBJ2-2	NA	TGTGCCAGCAGTTACTCCCGGGACACCGGGGAGCTGTTTTTT	CASSYSRDTGELFF
TRBV5-1	TRBD1	TRBJ2-3	once	TGCGCCAGCAGCTCTCAGGGGGTTGGCACAGATACGCAGTATTTT	CASSSQGVGTDTQYF
TRBV2	TRBD1	TRBJ1-1	NA	TGTGCCAGCAGTGAAGGACAGGGGTTTACTGAAGCTTTCTTT	CASSEGQGFTEAFF